This entry describes one T cell receptor beta chain. This record belongs to a study of cytomegalovirus exposure and HLA in healthy donors. Study background: A previous analysis identified 95 million to 120 million unique TCR beta sequences derived from some 200 million T cells.

The CDR3 length is 13 residues. CDR1 SGHNT and CDR2 YYREEE come from the germline V gene (reference sequence). Trimming took off 2 bases at V and 1 base at J, with 4 bases between the two ends. PCR used 60 Vbeta primers and 13 Jbeta primers. The data were produced by immunoSEQ multiplex PCR, yet TCRdb's version contains in-frame clones alone and is incomplete. The sample has tens of thousands of clones, 78% seen once. This chain joins TRBV5-4 and TRBJ1-5; D is uncertain. The sequencing sample was made of PBMCs. The origin of this receptor is a male donor in good health and CMV-seropositive. The CDR3 spells CASSFGSNQPQHF. In DNA, the CDR3 is TGTGCCAGCAGCTTCGGGAGCAATCAGCCCCAGCATTTT.